What follows is one T cell receptor (beta chain) and its context. The antigen remains unidentified. This entry is derived from a study of T cell responses to AZD1222 COVID-19 vaccine. The study, taken as a whole, reports: Nearly half of the spike-specific TCRs reportedly recognize variant regions that carry no mutations. Spike-specific TCRs gained breadth and depth after people received two AZD1222 doses.

The protocol was immunoSEQ multiplex PCR, while the TCRdb copy is restricted to in-frame clones and leaves out a portion. The sample contains about 140,000 clones, 70% to 90% of which appear only once. The TCR was taken from an adult in good health. The sample here was peripheral blood, taken on day 0 of AZD1222 vaccination.

CDR3 nucleotide sequence: TGTGCCAGCAGCGTCGGGATATCAGCTAACAATGAGCAGTTCTTC. Translated, it gives CASSVGISANNEQFF. V usage is TRBV9 and J usage is TRBJ2-1, with D tentatively TRBD2 (5 bases). Germline V gives CDR1 SGDLS, CDR2 YYNGEE. Trimming removed 2 bases from V and 5 bases from J, with 14 bases in between. The CDR3 length is 15 residues.